This TCR beta chain originates from a study of OX40 agonist ivuxolimab in advanced cancers. TCRdb's copy holds only in-frame clones and misses some; the assay was immunoSEQ multiplex PCR. The data show under 60,000 clones, with approximately 86% seen just once and over 50% held by the top ten. The CDR3 has 11 residues. Trimming shortened V by 0 bases and J by 12 bases, and 6 bases separated the two germline ends. Germline-derived CDR1 and CDR2 are DFQATT and SNEGSKA (reference sequence). Excluded were patients having autoimmune disease history or systemic immunosuppression. This sequence originates from an adult with an advanced solid tumor such as melanoma, head and neck, liver or kidney cancer. The sequences come from CD4+ or CD8+ T cells sorted from blood, collected in a trial of the OX40 agonist ivuxolimab. The gene calls are TRBV20-1 and TRBJ1-6; D ambiguous. CDR3 loop: CSAREGIPLHF. In DNA, the CDR3 is TGCAGTGCTAGAGAAGGGATACCCCTCCACTTT.